This T cell receptor beta chain was recorded in a study of T-cell memory formation after mild COVID-19. This clonotype showed up just a few times. Its antigen is undetermined. One entry per CDR3 protein results from TCRdb running MiXCR on the 5' RACE reads. Of hundreds of thousands of distinct CDR3 sequences listed, less than 25% are singletons. Findings and caveats of the study: Pre-infection memory contained some responding clones, which suggested that cross-reactive memory had joined. Clones which contracted sat mainly in CM and EM if CD4+, and in EMRA if CD8+.

Germline V lookup: CDR1 MNHEY, CDR2 SVGAGI. V was pared by 2 bases and J by 2 bases, with 9 bases between. The CDR3 has 14 residues. This receptor was identified in an adult woman who had mild COVID-19 (a few samples of this study predate the infection). Cell type and time point are not known. What was sequenced was PBMCs or a T cell subset sorted from them (not recorded which). The gene calls are TRBV6-5 and TRBJ2-5; D might be TRBD2 (6 bases). CDR3 residues: CASSYGGSQETQYF. In DNA form, the CDR3 reads TGTGCCAGCAGTTACGGGGGGTCACAAGAGACCCAGTACTTC.